The clone carrying this T cell receptor (beta chain) was observed at least ten times. TCRdb called the 5' RACE reads again in MiXCR, with one record for every CDR3 protein. The sample has 35,000 to 55,000 distinct CDR3 sequences; approximately 22% are singletons. The source of the sample is a study of spatial heterogeneity in lung cancer. Study in general: Donation came from 70 or so patients with untreated early-stage non-small cell lung cancer. Consistent detection of more beta-chain than alpha-chain sequences was observed.

Documented time point: blood at routine non-recurrence follow-up after resection. Whole RNA obtained from tumor, nontumor lung or frozen PBMC underwent sequencing without sorting. The clonotype comes from a female donor with early-stage non-small cell lung cancer. The sample in question was PBMCs, obtained at follow-up.

Written as DNA, the CDR3 is TGCAGCGTTGGCCGGGGGGAGAGGGAGCAGTACTTC. This translates into CSVGRGEREQYF. The chain couples TRBV29-1 to TRBJ2-7; 7 bases match TRBD2. J gave up 7 bases and V 4 bases, and 7 bases lay outside the gene matches. The CDR3 consists of 12 residues. Germline V gene sequence: CDR1 SQVTM, CDR2 ANQGSEA.